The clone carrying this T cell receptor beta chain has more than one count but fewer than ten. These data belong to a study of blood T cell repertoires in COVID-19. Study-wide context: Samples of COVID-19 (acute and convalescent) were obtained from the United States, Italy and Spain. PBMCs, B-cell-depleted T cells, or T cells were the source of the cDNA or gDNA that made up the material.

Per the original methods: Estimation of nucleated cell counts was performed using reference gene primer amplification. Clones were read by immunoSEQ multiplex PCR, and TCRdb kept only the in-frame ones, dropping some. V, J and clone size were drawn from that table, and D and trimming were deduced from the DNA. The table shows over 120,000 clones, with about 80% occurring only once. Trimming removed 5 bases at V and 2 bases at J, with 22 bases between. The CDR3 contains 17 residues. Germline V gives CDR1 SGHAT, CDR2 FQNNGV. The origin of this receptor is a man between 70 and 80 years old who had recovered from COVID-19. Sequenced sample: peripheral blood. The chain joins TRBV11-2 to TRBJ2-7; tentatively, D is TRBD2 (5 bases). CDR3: CASSPLTRSRKTYEQYF. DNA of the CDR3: TGTGCCAGCAGCCCCCTAACTAGGAGCCGAAAGACCTACGAGCAGTACTTC.